This paragraph covers one TCR beta chain sequence. Antigen specificity is unknown. The data derive from a study of multiple sclerosis patients with progressive multifocal leukoencephalopathy. Study results and limitations: Findings may reflect JC virus infection or just general immunocompromise. PML-onset expanded TRB clones were detectable before and during natalizumab therapy.

CDR1 and CDR2 from the germline V gene are MDHEN and SYDVKM. V lost 4 bases and J 2 bases, leaving 18 bases between the germline ends. The CDR3 is 17 amino acids. This sample's time point: roughly 6 months of natalizumab therapy. Samples T1 and T2 were drawn at 6 and 12 months of therapy, respectively. Each PCR contained spiked synthetic TR CDR3 controls spanning every V-J pairing. Repertoires were generated with immunoSEQ multiplex PCR, while TCRdb's copy carries only in-frame clones and drops some. The table includes 25,000 to 35,000 clones, approximately 89% detected once. The sequenced sample was PBMCs, obtained from a patient treated with natalizumab. V gene TRBV28 combines with J gene TRBJ1-5; no definite D call. This clonotype originated in a human donor with multiple sclerosis. The CDR3 DNA reads as TGTGCCAGCAGTTCCTTTATGGGAAGCGAGGGCAATCAGCCCCAGCATTTT. It translates to CASSSFMGSEGNQPQHF.